This note documents a single T cell receptor (beta chain) sequence. Repertoires were generated with immunoSEQ multiplex PCR, while TCRdb's copy carries only in-frame clones and drops some. The table includes tens of thousands of clones, about 88% detected once. This specimen comes from a study of control samples from healthy donors and cancer patients. V was pared by 2 bases and J by 4 bases, with 8 bases between. This CDR3 has 12 amino acids. Germline CDR1 GTSNPN, CDR2 SVGIG (reference sequence). The V gene is TRBV30, the J gene TRBJ1-1, with D perhaps matching TRBD1 (5 bases). This sequence originates from a woman in her 70s in good health. The sample comprised blood. The CDR3 protein is CAWSFTGTEAFF. CDR3 sequence (DNA): TGTGCCTGGAGTTTTACAGGCACTGAAGCTTTCTTT.